The next 17 T cell receptor beta chains were all read from a single sample in a study of T cells after yellow fever vaccination. TCRdb independently ran MiXCR on the 5' RACE reads; one entry per CDR3 protein. The data show 300,000 to 400,000 distinct CDR3 sequences, with 6.2% seen just once and about 15% held by the top ten. Sequenced material: PBMCs, taken 5 days after the yellow fever booster vaccination. These receptors came from a man aged 30-40 years who received the YFV17D yellow fever vaccine.

V usage is TRBV6-5 and J usage is TRBJ2-3; 7 nucleotides line up with TRBD2. The ends lost 0 bases at V and 7 bases at J; junction bases unmatched: 7. Germline values: CDR1 MNHEY, CDR2 SVGAGI. The CDR3 is made up of 15 amino acids. For the CDR3, the DNA is TGTGCCAGCAGTTACTCTGGCGGGAGAGTAAATACGCAGTATTTT. Residues: CASSYSGGRVNTQYF.

J is TRBJ2-1 and V is TRBV20-1; 11 nucleotides line up with TRBD2. J gave up 5 bases and V 4 bases, and 4 bases lay outside the gene matches. Germline loops: CDR1 DFQATT, CDR2 SNEGSKA (reference sequence). The CDR3 is 14 amino acids. The CDR3: CSAILAGGNNEQFF. In nucleotides, the CDR3 is TGCAGTGCTATCTTAGCGGGAGGGAACAATGAGCAGTTCTTC.

At least ten counts were recorded for this clonotype. This chain joins TRBV11-2 and TRBJ2-1; D is unresolved. CDR1 and CDR2 (germline): SGHAT, FQNNGV. The CDR3 is 13 residues long. Trimming cost V 5 bases and J 7 bases, with 12 bases left between them. The CDR3 sequence is CASSPVLGNEQFF. The CDR3 region has the DNA TGTGCCAGCAGCCCCGTACTCGGGAATGAGCAGTTCTTC.

Written as DNA, the CDR3 is TGTGCCAGTAGTAACAGTGGCGGAGGTAGAAACATTCAGTACTTC. It yields the protein CASSNSGGGRNIQYF. The V gene is TRBV19, the J gene TRBJ2-4; D is possibly TRBD2 (5 bases). This CDR3 comprises 15 residues. Per the germline V gene, CDR1 is LNHDA and CDR2 is SQIVND (reference sequence). V was shortened by 4 bases and J by 6 bases, with 16 bases between the two germline ends. The variable domain in full, completed from reference TRBV19 and TRBJ2-4, reads DGGITQSPKYLFRKEGQNVTLSCEQNLNHDAMYWYRQDPGQGLRLIYYSQIVNDFQKGDIAEGYSVSREKKESFPLTVTSAQKNPTAFYLCASSNSGGGRNIQYFGAGTRLSVL.

This clonotype was seen at least ten times. The chain combines TRBV7-2 with TRBJ2-4, with 10 bases lining up with TRBD1. V shed 6 bases and J 3 bases; nucleotides not matched to a gene: 5. The length of the CDR3 is 15 residues. The germline V gene has CDR1 SGHTA and CDR2 FQGNSA. The CDR3 DNA reads as TGTGCCAGCAGGACAGGGGGCGAGGGCAAAAACATTCAGTACTTC. Amino acid sequence: CASRTGGEGKNIQYF.

This clonotype came up many times. The J gene is TRBJ1-5, the V gene TRBV20-1, with 7 bases identical to TRBD1. The CDR3 covers 14 residues. Germline V gene sequence: CDR1 DFQATT, CDR2 SNEGSKA (reference sequence). V gave up 6 bases and J gave up 5 bases; unmatched junction bases: 10. CDR3 DNA: TGCAGTGCCGAGGACGAGGGGGCTTATCAGCCCCAGCATTTT. Its protein is CSAEDEGAYQPQHF.

The CDR3 DNA reads TGTGCCAGCTCGCTTCCAATACTCATGAACACTGAAGCTTTCTTT. It is translated as CASSLPILMNTEAFF. The chain has TRBV18 and TRBJ1-1; D is undetermined. The CDR3 is 15 amino acids. V lost 6 bases and J lost 0, with 14 bases in between. The germline V gene encodes CDR1 KGHSH and CDR2 LQKENI.

The chain employs TRBV20-1 and TRBJ2-1; tentatively, D is TRBD2 (6 bases). V dropped 0 bases and J dropped 12 bases, with 18 bases sitting between them. The V gene's germline CDR1 is DFQATT and CDR2 SNEGSKA (reference sequence). The CDR3 is 14 amino acids. CDR3 bases: TGCAGTGCTAGAGATTCTAGCGCGAGGCTCCGGCAGTTCTTC. Its protein is CSARDSSARLRQFF.

V usage is TRBV24-1 and J usage is TRBJ2-1, with TRBD2 identical over 9 bases. This CDR3 has 15 amino acids. Trimming removed 9 bases from V and 8 bases from J; junction bases left unmatched: 13. Germline-derived CDR1 and CDR2 are KGHDR and SFDVKD. As DNA, the CDR3 is TGTGCCACCGCACGATTAGCGGGAGACGGAGATGAGCAGTTCTTC. The encoded protein is CATARLAGDGDEQFF.

V is TRBV7-2 and J is TRBJ1-2; D is ambiguous. Trimming left V 5 bases short and J 7 bases short, with 14 bases between. From germline, CDR1 is SGHTA and CDR2 FQGNSA. The CDR3 runs 13 residues. In DNA, the CDR3 is TGTGCCAGCAGCGCGGTACCCGAGTCTGGCTACACCTTC. It codes for CASSAVPESGYTF.

This clonotype was seen a few times. The rearrangement uses TRBV12-3 or TRBV12-4 and TRBJ2-1; no reliable D call. V shed 7 bases and J shed 7 bases, with 17 bases lying between them. The CDR3 covers 14 residues. The CDR3 spells CASTLEVGWNEQFF. In DNA form, the CDR3 reads TGTGCCAGCACTTTGGAAGTGGGTTGGAATGAGCAGTTCTTC.

This chain uses TRBV20-1 with TRBJ2-3; D possibly corresponds to TRBD2 (5 bases). With 1 base removed from V and 5 bases from J, the gap between germline ends came to 10 bases. This CDR3 has 13 amino acids. CDR1 is DFQATT, CDR2 SNEGSKA, per germline (reference sequence). This CDR3 is CSARALGRDTQYF. In nucleotides, the CDR3 is TGCAGTGCTAGAGCACTAGGGCGAGATACGCAGTATTTT.

The chain couples TRBV7-6 to TRBJ2-1; TRBD2 matches at 11 bases. Germline lookup yields CDR1 SGHVS and CDR2 FNYEAQ. This CDR3 has 17 residues. J gave up 7 bases and V 4 bases, and 12 bases lay outside the gene matches. This CDR3 reads CASSSKTSGSVENEQFF. In nucleotides, the CDR3 is TGTGCCAGCAGCTCAAAAACTAGCGGGAGTGTAGAGAATGAGCAGTTCTTC. The variable domain in full, with the rest retrieved from reference TRBV7-6 and TRBJ2-1, is GAGVSQSPRYKVTKRGQDVALRCDPISGHVSLYWYRQALGQGPEFLTYFNYEAQQDKSGLPNDRFSAERPEGSISTLTIQRTEQRDSAMYRCASSSKTSGSVENEQFFGPGTRLTVL.

The count of this clonotype is one. The gene calls are TRBV11-2 and TRBJ2-1; TRBD2 is a possible D gene (6 bases). Germline loops: CDR1 SGHAT, CDR2 FQNNGV. The CDR3 consists of 15 residues. Trimming removed 0 bases from V and 8 bases from J, with 14 bases in between. CDR3 in amino acids: CASSLDDTGVDEQFF. In DNA, the CDR3 is TGTGCCAGCAGCTTAGATGATACGGGAGTCGATGAGCAGTTCTTC.

There are many counts of this clonotype. This chain connects TRBV18 to TRBJ2-2, with D possibly matching TRBD2 (6 bases). V was trimmed by 2 bases and J by 3 bases, leaving 10 bases between them. CDR1 is KGHSH and CDR2 is LQKENI in the germline V gene. CDR3 size: 15 residues. In nucleotides, the CDR3 is TGTGCCAGCTCACCAAACCCGGGAGACACCGGGGAGCTGTTTTTT. This sequence encodes CASSPNPGDTGELFF.

This clonotype has only a few counts. The chain joins TRBV20-1 to TRBJ2-1, with 7 bases fitting TRBD2. The J segment lost 0 bases and the V segment lost 4 bases, leaving 9 bases of the junction unmatched. Germline-derived CDR1 and CDR2 are DFQATT and SNEGSKA (reference sequence). The length of the CDR3 is 16 residues. CDR3 amino acids: CSANGGGVSSYNEQFF. For the CDR3, the DNA is TGCAGTGCTAACGGGGGAGGGGTAAGCTCCTACAATGAGCAGTTCTTC.

This clonotype showed up many times. The rearrangement uses TRBV5-1 and TRBJ1-4; 7 nucleotides match TRBD1. Per germline, CDR1 SGHRS and CDR2 YFSETQ. The CDR3 extends over 14 amino acids. V trimming: 0 bases; J trimming: 7 bases; junction bases outside the gene matches: 3. CDR3 sequence reads: CASSLETGSEKLFF. DNA of the CDR3: TGCGCCAGCAGCTTGGAGACAGGGAGTGAAAAACTGTTTTTT. The full variable domain, in which reference TRBV5-1 and TRBJ1-4 provide the parts outside the CDR3, is KAGVTQTPRYLIKTRGQQVTLSCSPISGHRSVSWYQQTPGQGLQFLFEYFSETQRNKGNFPGRFSGRQFSNSRSEMNVSTLELGDSALYLCASSLETGSEKLFFGSGTQLSVL.